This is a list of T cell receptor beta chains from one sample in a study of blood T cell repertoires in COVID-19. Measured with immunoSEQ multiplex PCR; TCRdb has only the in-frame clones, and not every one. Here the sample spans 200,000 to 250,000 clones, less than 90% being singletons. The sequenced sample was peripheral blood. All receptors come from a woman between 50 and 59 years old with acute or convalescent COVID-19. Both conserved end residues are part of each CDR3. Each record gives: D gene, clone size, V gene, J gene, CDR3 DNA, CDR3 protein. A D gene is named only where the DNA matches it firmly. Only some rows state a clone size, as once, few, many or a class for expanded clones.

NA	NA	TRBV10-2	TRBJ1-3	TGCGCCAGCAGACAAGCTATGGACAGCTCTGGAAACACCATATATTTT	CASRQAMDSSGNTIYF
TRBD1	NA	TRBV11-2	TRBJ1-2	TGTGCCAGCAGGTCACTTCGGACAGGCCCCCAAAGGGATGGCTACACCTTC	CASRSLRTGPQRDGYTF
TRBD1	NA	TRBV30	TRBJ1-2	TGTGCCTGGAGTGTAGAGGACAGGGGCCCTGAAGTTAGGACCTTC	CAWSVEDRGPEVRTF
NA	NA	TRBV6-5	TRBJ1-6	TGTGCCAGCAGTTACTTGGACACGTCTGGGGCTTCACCCCTCCACTTT	CASSYLDTSGASPLHF
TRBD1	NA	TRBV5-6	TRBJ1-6	TGTGCCAGCAGCTCCGACAGGGGCGATTCACCCCTCCACTTT	CASSSDRGDSPLHF
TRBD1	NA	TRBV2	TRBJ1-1	TGTGCCAGCGGCCGGGACAGCACTGAAGCTTTCTTT	CASGRDSTEAFF
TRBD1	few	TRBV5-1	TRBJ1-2	TGCGCCAGCAGCATGGGACAGTGGGCCTATGGCTACACCTTC	CASSMGQWAYGYTF
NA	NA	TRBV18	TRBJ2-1	TGTGCCAGCTCACCCCAAGGTGGGGGCATCTCCTACAATGAGCAGTTCTTC	CASSPQGGGISYNEQFF
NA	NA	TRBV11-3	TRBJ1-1	TGTGCCAGCAGCTTAGGGGCCGCTTGGAACACTGAAGCTTTCTTT	CASSLGAAWNTEAFF
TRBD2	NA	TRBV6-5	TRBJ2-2	TGTGCCAGCACTCTAGCGGGAGGGATCACCGGGGAGCTGTTTTTT	CASTLAGGITGELFF
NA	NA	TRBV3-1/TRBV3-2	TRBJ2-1	TGTGCCAGCAGCCAACTGGCTAGCGATGAGCAGTTCTTC	CASSQLASDEQFF
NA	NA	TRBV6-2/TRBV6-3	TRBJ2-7	TGTGCCAGCACCCCCTGGGCCTCCTACGAACAGTACTTC	CASTPWASYEQYF
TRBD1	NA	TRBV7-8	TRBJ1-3	TGTGCCAGCAGCTTTAACAGGGGGAACTCTGGAAACACCATATATTTT	CASSFNRGNSGNTIYF
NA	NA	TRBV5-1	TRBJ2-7	TGCGCCAGCAGCGAGAGGGCCTTTTACGAGCAGTACTTC	CASSERAFYEQYF
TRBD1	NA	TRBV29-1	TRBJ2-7	TGCAGCGTATCCGGGACAGGGGAGGGGTACGAGCAGTACTTC	CSVSGTGEGYEQYF
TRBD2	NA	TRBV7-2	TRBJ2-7	TGTGCCAGCAGCTTACCTAGCGGGAGCCTCACCTACGAGCAGTACTTC	CASSLPSGSLTYEQYF
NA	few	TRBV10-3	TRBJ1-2	TGTGCCATCAGTGAGTCAGTTCTACCCTATGGCTACACCTTC	CAISESVLPYGYTF
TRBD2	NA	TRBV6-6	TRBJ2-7	TGTGCCAGCAGTCTAGCGGGGAGCTCCTACGAGCAGTACTTC	CASSLAGSSYEQYF
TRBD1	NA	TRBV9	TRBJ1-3	TGTGCCAGCAGCGTAGCAAACAGGGGGGCCATATATTTT	CASSVANRGAIYF
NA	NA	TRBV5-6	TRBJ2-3	TGTGCCAGCAGCTTGGTCCAGACTACCACAGATACGCAGTATTTT	CASSLVQTTTDTQYF
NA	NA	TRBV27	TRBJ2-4	TGTGCCAGCAGCCAACTAGCCAAAAACATTCAGTACTTC	CASSQLAKNIQYF
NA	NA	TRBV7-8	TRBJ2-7	TGTGCCAGCAGCTTAGGGGACACCTCGGGCTTCGACGAGCAGTACTTC	CASSLGDTSGFDEQYF
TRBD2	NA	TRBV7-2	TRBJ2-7	TGTGCCAGCAGCTTAGGCGGGAGCAGATACGAGCAGTACTTC	CASSLGGSRYEQYF
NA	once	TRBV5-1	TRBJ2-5	TGCGCCAGCAGTGAGGTAAATCAAGAGACCCAGTACTTC	CASSEVNQETQYF
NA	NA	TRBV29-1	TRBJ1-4	TGCAGCGCCGACTTTAATGAAAAACTGTTTTTT	CSADFNEKLFF
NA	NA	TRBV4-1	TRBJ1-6	TGCGCCAGCAGCCAAGAGAGAAGCGGAAATTCACCCCTCCACTTT	CASSQERSGNSPLHF
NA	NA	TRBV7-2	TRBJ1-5	TGTGCCAGCAGCCTTTACAATCAGCCCCAGCATTTT	CASSLYNQPQHF
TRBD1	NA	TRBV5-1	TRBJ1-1	TGCGCCAGCAGCCCCCGGACAGGGGGCGGGTCTGAAGCTTTCTTT	CASSPRTGGGSEAFF
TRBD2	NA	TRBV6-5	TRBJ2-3	TGTGCCAGCAGTCGGACTAGCCTCACAGATACGCAGTATTTT	CASSRTSLTDTQYF
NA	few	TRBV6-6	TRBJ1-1	TGTGCCAGCAGCCGCCGACAGAACACTGAAGCTTTCTTT	CASSRRQNTEAFF
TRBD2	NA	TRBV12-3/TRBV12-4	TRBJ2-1	TGTGCCAGCAGTCTCGGACTAGCGGGGGTGCAGTTCTTC	CASSLGLAGVQFF
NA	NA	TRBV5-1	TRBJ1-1	TGCGCCAGCAGCTTGGGACTGACTAACACTGAAGCTTTCTTT	CASSLGLTNTEAFF
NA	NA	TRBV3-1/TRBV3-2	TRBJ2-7	TGTGCCAGCAGCCACGTACCCCCAGGGGGGTTTAGGGAATCGGGCGAGCAGTACTTC	CASSHVPPGGFRESGEQYF